Many counts were recorded for the clone carrying this T cell receptor beta chain. Antigen: not known. The sample belongs to a study of glioma-infiltrating T cells. Study outcomes and limitations: Non-neoplastic patients had below-expected tissue-blood divergence, while all gliomas exceeded expectation.

CDR1 and CDR2 from the germline V gene are ENHRY and SYGVKD. The CDR3 loop spans 14 amino acids. V was trimmed by 11 bases and J by 2 bases, leaving 15 bases between them. Amplification of TCR alpha and beta CDR3 regions from RNA used iRepertoire nested multiplex PCR. TCRdb independently ran MiXCR on the multiplex PCR reads; one entry per CDR3 protein. The repertoire includes more than 90,000 distinct CDR3 sequences, roughly 40% of them detected once, and about two fifths sits in the top ten. The clonotype was recovered from a human donor with low-grade glioma or glioblastoma, undergoing nonglioma brain surgery, or in good health (not recorded which). Sequenced sample: glioma tissue, nonneoplastic brain tissue, or PBMCs (not recorded which). The V gene is TRBV10-3, the J gene TRBJ2-2, with D maybe TRBD2 (6 bases). CDR3 sequence: CAAGGRHNTGELFF. The DNA for the CDR3 is TGTGCCGCCGGAGGGAGGCACAACACCGGGGAGCTGTTTTTT.